Listed below are T cell receptor beta chains from one sample, sequenced in a study of blood T cell repertoires in COVID-19. Profiled with immunoSEQ multiplex PCR; TCRdb holds only in-frame clones, not every one. The sample has roughly 250,000 clones, about 89% seen once; the top ten hold about 9.3%. Sample: PBMCs or T cells enriched from blood (not recorded which). The receptors originated from a man aged 40-49 years who had recovered from COVID-19. Each CDR3 is given with its conserved first and last residue. A D gene is named only where the DNA matches it firmly. Only some rows state a clone size, as once, few, many or a class for expanded clones.

v_gene	j_gene	d_gene	abundance	CDR3aa	CDR3nt
TRBV3-1/TRBV3-2	TRBJ2-7	.	once	CASSPRRAAYEQYF	TGTGCCAGCAGCCCCCGGAGGGCGGCCTACGAGCAGTACTTC
TRBV2	TRBJ2-2	TRBD2	once	CASLAGGRGELFF	TGTGCCAGCTTGGCGGGGGGTAGGGGGGAGCTGTTTTTT
TRBV28	TRBJ2-5	TRBD1	.	CASSSRTGLTQYF	TGTGCCAGCAGTTCACGGACAGGGCTGACCCAGTACTTC
TRBV7-2	TRBJ2-4	TRBD1	.	CASSLTSGTGVSTKNIQYF	TGTGCCAGCAGCTTAACTTCCGGGACAGGTGTTTCGACCAAAAACATTCAGTACTTC
TRBV6-1	TRBJ1-3	TRBD1	.	CASSEGDRHPIYF	TGTGCCAGCAGTGAAGGGGACAGACATCCCATATATTTT
TRBV7-2	TRBJ1-4	.	.	CASSFSLGRGDEKLFF	TGTGCCAGCAGCTTTTCCCTCGGGAGGGGGGACGAAAAACTGTTTTTT
TRBV2	TRBJ1-5	TRBD1	once	CASSGTGGNQPQHF	TGTGCCAGCAGTGGGACAGGGGGTAATCAGCCCCAGCATTTT
TRBV7-2	TRBJ2-1	.	once	CASSLFPTSFNEQFF	TGTGCCAGCAGCTTATTCCCCACTAGCTTTAATGAGCAGTTCTTC
TRBV5-1	TRBJ2-2	TRBD2	.	CASSLSPGRVGELFF	TGCGCCAGCAGCTTGTCGCCAGGGAGGGTCGGGGAGCTGTTTTTT
TRBV27	TRBJ1-4	.	.	CASSFFWGPNEKLFF	TGTGCCAGCAGTTTTTTTTGGGGGCCTAATGAAAAACTGTTTTTT